This T cell receptor (beta chain) emerged from a study of T cell responses to AZD1222 COVID-19 vaccine. The V gene's germline CDR1 is SGHRS and CDR2 YFSETQ. The CDR3 is 15 amino acids. Trimming pared 1 base from V and 0 bases from J, leaving 11 bases between. In its sample, this clone was seen a few times. Profiling relied on immunoSEQ multiplex PCR, and the TCRdb table lists in-frame clones only, not all of them. Altogether around 190,000 clones are present, 85% to 90% being singletons, with the ten largest covering 9.5% to 13%. The TCR originated in an adult who received the AZD1222 COVID-19 vaccine. The material sequenced was peripheral blood, taken 28 days after the second AZD1222 dose. V and J are TRBV5-1 and TRBJ2-7; D tentatively reads TRBD1 or TRBD2 (5 bases each). CDR3 in DNA: TGCGCCAGCAGCTTGAGAGGGGCCCCCTCCTACGAGCAGTACTTC. Its protein product is CASSLRGAPSYEQYF.